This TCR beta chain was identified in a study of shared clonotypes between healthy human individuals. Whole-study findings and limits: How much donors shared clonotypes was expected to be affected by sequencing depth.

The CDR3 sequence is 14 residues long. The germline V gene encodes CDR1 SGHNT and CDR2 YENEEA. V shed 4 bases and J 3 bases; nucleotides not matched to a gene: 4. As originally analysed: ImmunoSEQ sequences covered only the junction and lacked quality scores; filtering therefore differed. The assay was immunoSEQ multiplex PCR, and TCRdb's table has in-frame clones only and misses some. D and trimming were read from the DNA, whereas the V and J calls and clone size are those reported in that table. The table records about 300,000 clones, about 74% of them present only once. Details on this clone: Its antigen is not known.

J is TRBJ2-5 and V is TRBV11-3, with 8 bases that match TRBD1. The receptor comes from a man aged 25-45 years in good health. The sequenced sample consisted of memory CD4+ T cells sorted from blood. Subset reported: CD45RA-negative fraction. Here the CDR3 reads CASSSGGLKETQYF. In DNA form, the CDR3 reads TGTGCCAGCAGCTCAGGGGGCCTAAAAGAGACCCAGTACTTC.